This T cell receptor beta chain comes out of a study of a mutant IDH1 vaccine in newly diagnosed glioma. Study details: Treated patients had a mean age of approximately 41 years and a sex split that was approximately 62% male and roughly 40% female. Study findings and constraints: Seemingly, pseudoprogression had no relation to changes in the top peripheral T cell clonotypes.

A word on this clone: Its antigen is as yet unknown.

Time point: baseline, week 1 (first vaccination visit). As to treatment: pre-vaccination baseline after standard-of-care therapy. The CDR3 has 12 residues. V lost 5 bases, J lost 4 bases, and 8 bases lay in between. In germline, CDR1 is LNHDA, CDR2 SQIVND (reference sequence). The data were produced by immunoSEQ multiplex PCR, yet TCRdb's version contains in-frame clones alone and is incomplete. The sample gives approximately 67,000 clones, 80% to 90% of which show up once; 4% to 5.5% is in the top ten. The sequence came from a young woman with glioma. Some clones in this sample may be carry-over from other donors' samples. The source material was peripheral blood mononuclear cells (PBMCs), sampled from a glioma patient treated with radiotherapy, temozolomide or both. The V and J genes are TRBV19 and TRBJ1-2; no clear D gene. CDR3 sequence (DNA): TGTGCCAGTAGTCGGGAACCCTATGGCTACACCTTC. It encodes CASSREPYGYTF.